This TCR beta chain was sequenced during a study of response to subunit inactivated influenza vaccine. Study findings and constraints: Every seasonal influenza vaccination brings in few new T cells, the authors suggested.

From the RT-PCR reads, TCRdb called clonotypes with MiXCR, one entry per CDR3 protein. The sample includes hundreds of thousands of distinct CDR3 sequences, over 9% seen only once; the top ten take 7.8%. With 0 bases clipped from V and 5 bases from J, the junction kept 12 bases outside the gene matches. CDR3 length: 17 residues. Germline CDR1 MGHRA, CDR2 YSYEKL. This clonotype appeared a few times. Its antigen is currently unknown. V and J are TRBV4-1 and TRBJ2-5; TRBD1 aligns across 7 bases. The source is a man in his fifties or sixties who received an inactivated influenza vaccine. Sequences were derived from non-naive T cells sorted from PBMCs, sampled 14 to 15 days before vaccination. The CDR3 spells CASSQDSNRGNGETQYF. CDR3 DNA sequence: TGCGCCAGCAGCCAAGATAGTAACAGGGGCAACGGGGAGACCCAGTACTTC.